The rows below give T cell receptor beta chains drawn from one sample of a study of long-term antiretroviral therapy in people with HIV. The assay was immunoSEQ multiplex PCR, and TCRdb's table has in-frame clones only and misses some. The sample consists of under 35,000 clones, roughly 94% of them appearing once. The input for sequencing was unsorted PBMCs, taken 5 to 5.5 years after starting antiretroviral therapy. The receptors stem from a woman aged 45-65 years with HIV. Both conserved end residues are trimmed from each CDR3. The size of a clone is reported for some rows only, either as once, few or many, or as a class for expanded clones.

ASSYGNRGTEAF	TRBJ1-1	.	TRBV6-5
AILQGANEKLF	TRBJ1-4	.	TRBV2
ASSVTGAYEQY	TRBJ2-7	.	TRBV2
ASSKGGTLNTGELF	TRBJ2-2	.	TRBV7-9
ASIQTSGGPNSYNEQF	TRBJ2-1	.	TRBV2
ATNPLTGGTDTQY	TRBJ2-3	.	TRBV19
ASSSQVNTEAF	TRBJ1-1	.	TRBV5-4
ASSQPVGGLSYGYT	TRBJ1-2	.	TRBV4-1
ASSLKRVQGYYGYT	TRBJ1-2	.	TRBV27
ASSVATRGEKLF	TRBJ1-4	.	TRBV9
ASSLGGLGANVLT	TRBJ2-6	.	TRBV27
ASSIAGGYEQY	TRBJ2-7	.	TRBV19
ASSVGAGPNTEAF	TRBJ1-1	.	TRBV9
ASSFKIKGAGEKLF	TRBJ1-4	.	TRBV5-4
ASSEFPSGGYQETQY	TRBJ2-5	.	TRBV2
ATSRDQTGRNT	TRBJ1-2	.	TRBV15
SGGDPYSNEQY	TRBJ2-7	.	TRBV29-1
ASRIQGSQY	TRBJ2-3	.	TRBV6-6
ASSSRREQY	TRBJ2-7	.	TRBV2
ASSDRSLSYGYT	TRBJ1-2	.	TRBV2
ASSDPGVRETQY	TRBJ2-5	.	TRBV9
ASSHGTDAF	TRBJ1-1	.	TRBV6-5
ASSSQTGTRLYEQY	TRBJ2-7	.	TRBV19
AWNEGTEAF	TRBJ1-1	.	TRBV30
ASSLDRDNYGYT	TRBJ1-2	.	TRBV7-2
SVAVDSVDQPQH	TRBJ1-5	.	TRBV29-1
ATSRDQVRGGPGTDTQY	TRBJ2-3	.	TRBV15
ASSSETRGRTYGYT	TRBJ1-2	.	TRBV18
ASSYSMTGIAEAF	TRBJ1-1	.	TRBV6-6
ASSAWDRGKETQY	TRBJ2-5	.	TRBV19
ASRSTGTGSRDYGYT	TRBJ1-2	once	TRBV19
ASSVEPGGLQETQY	TRBJ2-5	.	TRBV9
ASSLSVGGPGNTIY	TRBJ1-3	.	TRBV27
ASSLEGTEIDTQY	TRBJ2-3	.	TRBV5-1
ASSLTGGSEAF	TRBJ1-1	.	TRBV7-3
AWTQRDSPLH	TRBJ1-6	.	TRBV30
ASSQSRGYT	TRBJ1-2	.	TRBV6-1
ASSVRIGGELF	TRBJ2-2	.	TRBV19
ASSSFAGGPSSETQY	TRBJ2-5	.	TRBV18
ATTSAGEQY	TRBJ2-7	.	TRBV6-5
ASRAGPPTNYGYT	TRBJ1-2	.	TRBV5-4
ASSRGQYNEKLF	TRBJ1-4	.	TRBV5-6
ASSQGQGARETQY	TRBJ2-5	once	TRBV27
ASSLPSGDTDTQY	TRBJ2-3	.	TRBV5-1
ASSRTGGEVNSPLH	TRBJ1-6	.	TRBV2
ASSFIRPQH	TRBJ1-5	.	TRBV5-1
ASSYSMTGTPLH	TRBJ1-6	once	TRBV6-5
ASSFLAGGEYNEQF	TRBJ2-1	.	TRBV7-6
ASSIGQGAADGYT	TRBJ1-2	.	TRBV7-3
AWSVSGLYQPQH	TRBJ1-5	.	TRBV30
ASSVASGRTDTQY	TRBJ2-3	.	TRBV6-4
ASSLSTGNTGELF	TRBJ2-2	.	TRBV5-4
ASSLAKGAQTFEQY	TRBJ2-7	.	TRBV5-1
ASSQTGVGTDTQY	TRBJ2-3	.	TRBV6-4
ASSYGRGEQF	TRBJ2-1	.	TRBV6-5
ASSLEPSRYSEQF	TRBJ2-1	once	TRBV11-3
ASSLTGTRSYNEQF	TRBJ2-1	.	TRBV5-1
ASGIPGQVAEAF	TRBJ1-1	.	TRBV12-5
ASSTGTGESAQH	TRBJ1-5	.	TRBV18
ASSLGISTNQPQH	TRBJ1-5	.	TRBV11-2